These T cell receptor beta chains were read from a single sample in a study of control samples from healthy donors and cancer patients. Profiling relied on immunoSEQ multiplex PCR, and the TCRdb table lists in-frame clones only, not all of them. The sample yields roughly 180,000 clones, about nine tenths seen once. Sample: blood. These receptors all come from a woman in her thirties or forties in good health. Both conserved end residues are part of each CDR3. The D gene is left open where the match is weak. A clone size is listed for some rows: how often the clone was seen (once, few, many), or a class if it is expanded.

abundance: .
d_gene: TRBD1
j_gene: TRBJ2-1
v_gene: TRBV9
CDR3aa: CASSEGAPHNEQFF
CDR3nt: TGTGCCAGCAGCGAGGGGGCCCCACACAATGAGCAGTTCTTC

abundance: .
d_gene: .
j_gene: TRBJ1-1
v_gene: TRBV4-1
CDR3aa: CASSQDPTGAQRSTYEAFF
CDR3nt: TGCGCCAGCAGCCAAGACCCGACGGGGGCTCAACGATCCACATATGAAGCTTTCTTT

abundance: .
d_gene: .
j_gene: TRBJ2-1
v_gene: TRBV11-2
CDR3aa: CASSRTRFSYNEQFF
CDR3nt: TGTGCCAGCAGCCGAACTAGGTTCTCATACAATGAGCAGTTCTTC

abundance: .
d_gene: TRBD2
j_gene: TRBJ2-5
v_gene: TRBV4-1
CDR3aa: CASSQDSASGGSATQYF
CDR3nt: TGCGCCAGCAGCCAAGATTCAGCTAGCGGGGGCTCAGCGACCCAGTACTTC

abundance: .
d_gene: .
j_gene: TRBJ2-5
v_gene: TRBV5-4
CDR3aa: CASSLGTAQETQYF
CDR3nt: TGTGCCAGCAGCTTGGGGACAGCGCAAGAGACCCAGTACTTC

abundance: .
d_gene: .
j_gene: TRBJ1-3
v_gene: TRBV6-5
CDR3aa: CASRTDSGNTIYF
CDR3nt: TGTGCCAGCAGAACAGACTCTGGAAACACCATATATTTT

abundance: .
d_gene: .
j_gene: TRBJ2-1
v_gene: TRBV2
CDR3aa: CASIDGGGVFVNEQFF
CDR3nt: TGTGCCAGCATCGATGGAGGGGGCGTTTTTGTGAATGAGCAGTTCTTC

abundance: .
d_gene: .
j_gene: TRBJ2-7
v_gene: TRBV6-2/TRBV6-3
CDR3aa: CASSSRGRGASSYEQYF
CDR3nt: TGTGCCAGCAGCAGCCGCGGCAGGGGCGCAAGCTCCTACGAGCAGTACTTC

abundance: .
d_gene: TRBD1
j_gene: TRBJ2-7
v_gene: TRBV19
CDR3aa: CASSHGQDEQYF
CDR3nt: TGTGCCAGTAGTCACGGACAGGACGAGCAGTACTTC

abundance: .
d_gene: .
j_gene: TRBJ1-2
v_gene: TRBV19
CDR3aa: CASSGVSYGYTF
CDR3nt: TGTGCCAGTAGTGGCGTCAGCTATGGCTACACCTTC

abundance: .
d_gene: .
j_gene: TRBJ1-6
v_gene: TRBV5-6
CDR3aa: CASSYRVGRQHNSPLHF
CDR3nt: TGTGCCAGCAGCTACCGAGTAGGGAGACAGCATAATTCACCCCTCCACTTT

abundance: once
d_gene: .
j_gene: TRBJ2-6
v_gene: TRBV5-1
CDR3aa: CASSRDLISSSGANVLTF
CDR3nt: TGCGCCAGCAGCCGGGACTTGATCTCAAGCTCTGGGGCCAACGTCCTGACTTTC

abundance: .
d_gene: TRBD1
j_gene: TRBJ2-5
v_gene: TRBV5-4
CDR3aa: CASSDGTGDYQETQYF
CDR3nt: TGTGCCAGCAGCGACGGGACAGGAGATTACCAAGAGACCCAGTACTTC

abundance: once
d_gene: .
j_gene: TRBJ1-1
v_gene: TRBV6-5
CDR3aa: CASSGVSANTEAFF
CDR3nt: TGTGCCAGCAGCGGGGTGAGTGCTAACACTGAAGCTTTCTTT

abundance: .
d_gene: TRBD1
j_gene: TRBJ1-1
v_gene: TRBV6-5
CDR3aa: CASRNPGTGLAFF
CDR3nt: TGTGCCAGCAGAAACCCCGGGACAGGGTTAGCTTTCTTT

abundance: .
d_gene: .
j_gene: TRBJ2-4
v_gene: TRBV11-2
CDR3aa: CASSSRLAKNIQYF
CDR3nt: TGTGCCAGCAGCTCCCGACTAGCCAAAAACATTCAGTACTTC

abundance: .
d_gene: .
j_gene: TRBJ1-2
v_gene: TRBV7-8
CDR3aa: CASSLAGYDYGYTF
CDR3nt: TGTGCCAGCAGCTTAGCTGGGTATGACTATGGCTACACCTTC

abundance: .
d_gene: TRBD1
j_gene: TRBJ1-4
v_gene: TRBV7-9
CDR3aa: CASSRGGAGEKLFF
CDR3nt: TGTGCCAGCAGCCGAGGGGGCGCCGGCGAAAAACTGTTTTTT

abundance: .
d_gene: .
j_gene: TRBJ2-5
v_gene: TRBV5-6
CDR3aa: CASSLGLYQETQYF
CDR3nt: TGTGCCAGCAGCTTGGGTTTATACCAAGAGACCCAGTACTTC

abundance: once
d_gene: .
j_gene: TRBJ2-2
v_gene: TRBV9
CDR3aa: CASSARQLAGELFF
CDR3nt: TGTGCCAGCAGCGCAAGACAGCTGGCCGGGGAGCTGTTTTTT

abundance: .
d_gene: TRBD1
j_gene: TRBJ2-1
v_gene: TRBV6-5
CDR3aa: CASTLQGQVYNEQFF
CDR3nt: TGTGCCAGCACTCTCCAAGGACAGGTTTACAATGAGCAGTTCTTC

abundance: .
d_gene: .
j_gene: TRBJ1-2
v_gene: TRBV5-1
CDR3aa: CASSSHPFGENDAHGYTF
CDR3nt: TGCGCCAGCAGCTCCCATCCCTTCGGGGAGAACGATGCCCATGGCTACACCTTC

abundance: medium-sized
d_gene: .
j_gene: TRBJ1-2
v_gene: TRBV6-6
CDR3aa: CASTKDGTPYGYTF
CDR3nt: TGTGCCAGCACCAAGGACGGGACACCATATGGCTACACCTTC

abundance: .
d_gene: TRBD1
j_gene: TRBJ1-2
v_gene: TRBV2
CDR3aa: CAGTVAYGYTF
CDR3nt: TGTGCCGGGACAGTCGCCTATGGCTACACCTTC

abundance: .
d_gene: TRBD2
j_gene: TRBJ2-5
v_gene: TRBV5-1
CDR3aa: CATSSGGDRETQYF
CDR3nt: TGCGCCACCTCTAGCGGGGGGGATCGGGAGACCCAGTACTTC

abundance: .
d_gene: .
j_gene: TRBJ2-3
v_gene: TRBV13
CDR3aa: CASSLFPDTQYF
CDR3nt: TGTGCCAGCAGCTTGTTCCCAGATACGCAGTATTTT

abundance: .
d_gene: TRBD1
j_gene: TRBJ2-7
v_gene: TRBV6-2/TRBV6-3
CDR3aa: CASSSPGQVPYEQYF
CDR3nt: TGTGCCAGCAGTTCACCGGGACAGGTTCCGTACGAGCAGTACTTC

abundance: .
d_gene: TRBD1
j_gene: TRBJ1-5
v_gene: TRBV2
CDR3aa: CASSGGQGRQPQHF
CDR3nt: TGTGCCAGCAGTGGGGGACAGGGGAGACAGCCCCAGCATTTT

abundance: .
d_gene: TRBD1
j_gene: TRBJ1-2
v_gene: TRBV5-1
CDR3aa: CASSPGTGVSYGYTF
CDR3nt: TGCGCCAGCAGCCCGGGGACAGGGGTGTCTTATGGCTACACCTTC